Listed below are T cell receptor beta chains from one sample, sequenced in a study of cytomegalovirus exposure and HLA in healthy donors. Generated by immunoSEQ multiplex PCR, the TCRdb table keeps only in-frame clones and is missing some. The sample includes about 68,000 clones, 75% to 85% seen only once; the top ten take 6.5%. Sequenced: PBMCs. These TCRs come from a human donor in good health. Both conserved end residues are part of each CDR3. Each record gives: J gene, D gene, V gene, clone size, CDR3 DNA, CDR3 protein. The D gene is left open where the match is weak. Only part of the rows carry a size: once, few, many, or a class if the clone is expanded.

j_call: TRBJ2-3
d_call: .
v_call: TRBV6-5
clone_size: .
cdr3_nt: TGTGCCAGCAGTTACTCACGGGGCACAGATACGCAGTATTTT
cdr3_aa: CASSYSRGTDTQYF

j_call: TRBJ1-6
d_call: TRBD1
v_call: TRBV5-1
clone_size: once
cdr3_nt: TGCGCCAGCAGCTTGGCCGGGACAGGGGGCGGAAATTCACCCCTCCACTTT
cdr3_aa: CASSLAGTGGGNSPLHF

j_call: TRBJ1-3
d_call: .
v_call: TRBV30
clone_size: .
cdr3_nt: TGTGCCTGGCGGACAGTCTCTGGAAACACCATATATTTT
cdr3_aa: CAWRTVSGNTIYF

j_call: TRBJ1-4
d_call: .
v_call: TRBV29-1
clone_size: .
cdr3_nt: TGCAGCGTTGTAGGGGAGGGGGTCGGCGAAAAACTGTTTTTT
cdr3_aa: CSVVGEGVGEKLFF

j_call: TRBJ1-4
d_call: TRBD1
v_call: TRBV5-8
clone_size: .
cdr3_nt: TGTGCCAGCAGCCTACAGGGGATTCGGGAAAAACTGTTTTTT
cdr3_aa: CASSLQGIREKLFF

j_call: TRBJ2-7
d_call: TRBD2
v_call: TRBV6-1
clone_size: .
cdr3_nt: TGTGCCAGCAGCGAATACTTACTAGCGGGGCGATCCTACGAGCAGTACTTC
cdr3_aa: CASSEYLLAGRSYEQYF

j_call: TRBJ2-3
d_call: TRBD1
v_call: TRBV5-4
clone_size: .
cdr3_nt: TGTGCCAGCAGCTTGGCCGGGACAGGGGCCTCAGATACGCAGTATTTT
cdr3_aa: CASSLAGTGASDTQYF

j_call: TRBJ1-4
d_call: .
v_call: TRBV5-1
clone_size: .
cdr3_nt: TGCGCCAGCAGCGGCAGGGTCGATGAAAAACTGTTTTTT
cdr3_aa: CASSGRVDEKLFF

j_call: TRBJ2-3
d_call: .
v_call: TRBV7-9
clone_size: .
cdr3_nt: TGTGCCAGCAGCTTAGAGTCAGGCCGTGCAGATACGCAGTATTTT
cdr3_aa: CASSLESGRADTQYF

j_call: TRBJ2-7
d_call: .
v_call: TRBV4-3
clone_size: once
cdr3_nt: TGCGCCAGCAGCCAAAACACAGGGTCCCACGAGCAGTACTTC
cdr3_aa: CASSQNTGSHEQYF

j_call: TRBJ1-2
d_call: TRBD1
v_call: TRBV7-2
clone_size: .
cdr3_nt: TGTGCCAGCAGCCAGACGGACAGGAACTATGGCTACACCTTC
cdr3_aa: CASSQTDRNYGYTF

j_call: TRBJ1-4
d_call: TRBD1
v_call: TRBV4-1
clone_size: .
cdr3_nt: TGCGCCAGCAGCCGGGACAGGGGCGGTGAAAAACTGTTTTTT
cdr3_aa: CASSRDRGGEKLFF

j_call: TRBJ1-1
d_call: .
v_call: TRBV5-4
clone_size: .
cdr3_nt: TGTGCCAGCAGCTTGATCCAGGGTCTGAACACTGAAGCTTTCTTT
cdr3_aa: CASSLIQGLNTEAFF

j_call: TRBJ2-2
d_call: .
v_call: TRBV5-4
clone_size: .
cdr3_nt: TGTGCCAGCAGCTCGGACCCTGGGGACGGGGGGCTGTTTTTT
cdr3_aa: CASSSDPGDGGLFF

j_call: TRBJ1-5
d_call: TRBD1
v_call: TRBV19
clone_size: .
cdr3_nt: TGTGCCAGTAGTGACACAGGGGAGCAGCCCCAGCATTTT
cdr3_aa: CASSDTGEQPQHF

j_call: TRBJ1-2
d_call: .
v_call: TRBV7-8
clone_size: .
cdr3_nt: TGTGCCAGCAGCTTAGGGGGAGGGGTCGGTAACTATGGCTACACCTTC
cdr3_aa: CASSLGGGVGNYGYTF

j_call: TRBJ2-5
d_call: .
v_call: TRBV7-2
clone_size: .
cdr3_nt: TGTGCCAGCAGCTCAGGTGGTGAGGGCCAAGAGACCCAGTACTTC
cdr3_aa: CASSSGGEGQETQYF

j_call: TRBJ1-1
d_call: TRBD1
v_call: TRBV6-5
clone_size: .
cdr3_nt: TGTGTCAGCAGTCGACAGGGGGGGACTGAAGCTTTCTTT
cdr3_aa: CVSSRQGGTEAFF

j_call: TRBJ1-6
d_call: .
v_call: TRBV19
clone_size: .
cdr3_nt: TGTGCCAGTAGTAGTAGGACAAGTCATAATTCACCCCTCCACTTT
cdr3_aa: CASSSRTSHNSPLHF

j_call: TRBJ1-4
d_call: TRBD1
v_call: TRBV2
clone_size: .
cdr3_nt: TGTGCCAGCAGAAACACGAGGGGGCAACCTAATGAAAAACTGTTTTTT
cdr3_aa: CASRNTRGQPNEKLFF

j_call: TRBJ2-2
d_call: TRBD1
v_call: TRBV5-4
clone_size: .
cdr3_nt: TGTGCCAGCGGACAGGGGGCGAACACCGGGGAGCTGTTTTTT
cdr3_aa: CASGQGANTGELFF

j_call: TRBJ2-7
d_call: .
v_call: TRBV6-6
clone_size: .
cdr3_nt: TGTGCCAGCAGCTCCATGCGAAGGCGGGGTCGGTACGAGCAGTACTTC
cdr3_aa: CASSSMRRRGRYEQYF

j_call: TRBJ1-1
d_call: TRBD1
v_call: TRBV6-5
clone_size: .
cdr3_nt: TGTGCCAGCAGTTCACAGGGGTCTGAAGCTTTCTTT
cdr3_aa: CASSSQGSEAFF

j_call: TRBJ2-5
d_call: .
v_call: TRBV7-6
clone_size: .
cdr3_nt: TGTGCCAGCAGCTTAGTCGCGGCGGCGGGGCTGGGGAAGACCCAGTACTTC
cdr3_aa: CASSLVAAAGLGKTQYF

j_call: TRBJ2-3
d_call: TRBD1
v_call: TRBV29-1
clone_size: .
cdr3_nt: TGCAGCGTGACAGGGGACCTCACAGATACGCAGTATTTT
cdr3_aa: CSVTGDLTDTQYF

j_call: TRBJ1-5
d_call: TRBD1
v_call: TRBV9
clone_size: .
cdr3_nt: TGTGCCAGCAGCGGCGGACAGGGAAATCAGCCCCAGCATTTT
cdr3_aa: CASSGGQGNQPQHF

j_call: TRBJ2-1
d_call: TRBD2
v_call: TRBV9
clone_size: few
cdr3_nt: TGTGCCAGCAGCCGACGTATGCTAGCGGGGAACAATGAGCAGTTCTTC
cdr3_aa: CASSRRMLAGNNEQFF

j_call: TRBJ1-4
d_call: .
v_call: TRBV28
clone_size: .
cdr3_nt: TGTGCCAGCAGTTTTAGTAGACAGAAGAATGAAAGACTGTTTTTT
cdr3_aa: CASSFSRQKNERLFF

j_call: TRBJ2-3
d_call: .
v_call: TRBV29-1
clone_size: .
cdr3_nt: TGCAGCGTTTCTGCGGAGGGCACCACAGATACGCAGTATTTT
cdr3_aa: CSVSAEGTTDTQYF

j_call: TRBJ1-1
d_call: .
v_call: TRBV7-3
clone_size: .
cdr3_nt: TGTGCCAGCAGCTTAAAACGGAGTAACACTGAAGCTTTCTTT
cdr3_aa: CASSLKRSNTEAFF

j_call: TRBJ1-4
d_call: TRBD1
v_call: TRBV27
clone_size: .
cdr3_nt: TGTGCCGTCCTCCGTACAGGGGAAGGAGCTAATGAAAAACTGTTTTTT
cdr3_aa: CAVLRTGEGANEKLFF

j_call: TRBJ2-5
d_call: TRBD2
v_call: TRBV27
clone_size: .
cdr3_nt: TGTGCCAGCAGTTTTACTAGCGGGGCGCAAGAGACCCAGTACTTC
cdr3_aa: CASSFTSGAQETQYF

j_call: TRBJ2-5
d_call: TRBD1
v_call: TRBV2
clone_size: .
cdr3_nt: TGTGCCAGCAGTGACCGCCGGACAGGGTTAGAGACCCAGTACTTC
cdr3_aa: CASSDRRTGLETQYF

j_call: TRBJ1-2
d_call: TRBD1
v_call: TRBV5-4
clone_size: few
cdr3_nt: TGTGCCAGCAGCCGGGCCGGGACAGGGGGCTATGGCTACACCTTC
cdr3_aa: CASSRAGTGGYGYTF

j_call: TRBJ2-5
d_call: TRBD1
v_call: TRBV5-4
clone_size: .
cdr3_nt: TGTGCCAGCAGTACAGCCCTCCTACAGGGGCCCCGAGAGACCCAGTACTTC
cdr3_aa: CASSTALLQGPRETQYF

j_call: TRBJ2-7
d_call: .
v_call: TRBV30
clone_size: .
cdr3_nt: TGTGCCGGCGGGGACAGATCCTACGAGCAGTACTTC
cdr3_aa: CAGGDRSYEQYF

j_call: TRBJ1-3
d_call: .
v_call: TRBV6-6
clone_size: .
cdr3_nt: TGTGCCAGCAGTTATGGGAGCTCTGGAAACACCATATATTTT
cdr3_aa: CASSYGSSGNTIYF

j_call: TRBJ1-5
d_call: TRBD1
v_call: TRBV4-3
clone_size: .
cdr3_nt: TGCGCCAGCAGCCAAACCCCAGGGGGAGATCGCAATCAGCCCCAGCATTTT
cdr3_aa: CASSQTPGGDRNQPQHF

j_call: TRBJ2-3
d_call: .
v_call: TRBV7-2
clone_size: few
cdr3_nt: TGTGCCAGCAGCTCCAGACTAGGTGGCTACACAGATACGCAGTATTTT
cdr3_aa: CASSSRLGGYTDTQYF

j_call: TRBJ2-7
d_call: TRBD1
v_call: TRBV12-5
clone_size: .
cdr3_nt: TGTGCTAGTGGCCGCCGGGACAGGGTCTACGAGCAGTACTTC
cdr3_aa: CASGRRDRVYEQYF

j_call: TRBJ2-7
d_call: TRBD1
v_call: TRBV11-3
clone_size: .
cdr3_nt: TGTGCCAGCAGCTTAAGTACAGGGGGTCCCTACGAGCAGTACTTC
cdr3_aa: CASSLSTGGPYEQYF

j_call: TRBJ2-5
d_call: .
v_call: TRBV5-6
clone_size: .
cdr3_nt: TGTGCCAGCAGCTTGGATGGGGGGTTGGGGACCCAGTACTTC
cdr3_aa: CASSLDGGLGTQYF

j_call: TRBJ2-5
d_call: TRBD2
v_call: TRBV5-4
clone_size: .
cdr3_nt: TGTGCCAGCAGCCACTTGACTAGCAGTATGGAGACCCAGTACTTC
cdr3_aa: CASSHLTSSMETQYF

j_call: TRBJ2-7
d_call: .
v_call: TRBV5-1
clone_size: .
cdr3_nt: TGCGCCAGCAGCTCCGACTTGGCCCCCTACGAGCAGTACTTC
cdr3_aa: CASSSDLAPYEQYF

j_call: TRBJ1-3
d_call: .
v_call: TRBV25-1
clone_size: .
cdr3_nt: TGTGCCAGTCAGACTTCTGGAAACACCATATATTTT
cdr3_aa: CASQTSGNTIYF

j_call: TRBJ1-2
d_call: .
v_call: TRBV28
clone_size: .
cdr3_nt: TGTGCCAGCAGTTTAATAGGTGGTTCAGGCTATGGCTACACCTTC
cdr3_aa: CASSLIGGSGYGYTF

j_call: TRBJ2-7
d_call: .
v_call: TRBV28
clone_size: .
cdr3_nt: TGTGCCAGCATCTGGGGCGGGGGCGCCGCCTACGAGCAGTACTTC
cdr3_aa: CASIWGGGAAYEQYF

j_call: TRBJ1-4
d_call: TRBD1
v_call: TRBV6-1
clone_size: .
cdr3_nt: TGTGCCAGCCAAAACTACAGGGGGTCAGGGGAAAAACTGTTTTTT
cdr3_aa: CASQNYRGSGEKLFF

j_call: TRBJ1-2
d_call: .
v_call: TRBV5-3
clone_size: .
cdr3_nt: TGTGCCAGAAGCACCACAGGGAGGGTCGTGAGTGGCTACACCTTC
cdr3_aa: CARSTTGRVVSGYTF

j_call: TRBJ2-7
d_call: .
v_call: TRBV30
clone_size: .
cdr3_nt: TGTGCCTGTGTCTCCGGGGCCTACGAGCAGTACTTC
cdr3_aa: CACVSGAYEQYF

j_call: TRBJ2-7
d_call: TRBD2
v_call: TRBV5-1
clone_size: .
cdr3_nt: TGCGCCAGCAGCCAGACTAGCGGATCCTACGAGCAGTACTTC
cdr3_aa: CASSQTSGSYEQYF

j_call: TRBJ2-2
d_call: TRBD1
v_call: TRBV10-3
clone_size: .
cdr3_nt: TGTGCCATCAGTGAGTCGGAACAGGGGAAAGGCGGGGAGCTGTTTTTT
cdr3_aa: CAISESEQGKGGELFF

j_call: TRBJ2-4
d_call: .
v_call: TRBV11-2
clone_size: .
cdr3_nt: TGTGCCAGCAGCACCTCTAGCGTGGACATTCAGTACTTC
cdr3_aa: CASSTSSVDIQYF

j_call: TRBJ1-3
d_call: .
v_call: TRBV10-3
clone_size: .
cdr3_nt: TGTGCCGCGGGACCGCAGAGCTCTGGAAACACCATATATTTT
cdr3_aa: CAAGPQSSGNTIYF